This is a list of T cell receptor beta chains from one sample in a study of shared clonotypes between healthy human individuals. Generated by immunoSEQ multiplex PCR, the TCRdb table keeps only in-frame clones and is missing some. The table lists some 2,000,000 clones, roughly 94% of them singletons. The specimen was naive CD4+ T cells sorted from blood. These TCRs come from a man aged 18 to 30 in good health. The CDR3 runs from the conserved cysteine through the conserved F or W. A D gene is named only where the DNA matches it firmly. Rows give clone size only sometimes, using once, few, many, or a class for an expanded clone.

>TRBD2|NA|TRBV6-1|TRBJ2-4
CASGERGGAIQYF
TGTGCCTCAGGAGAGCGGGGAGGTGCCATTCAGTACTTC
>NA|NA|TRBV6-4|TRBJ2-1
CASSDFRGAEYEQFF
NA
>NA|NA|TRBV6-1|TRBJ2-3
CASSRASTDTQYF
TGTGCCAGCAGTCGGGCTAGCACAGATACGCAGTATTTT
>TRBD2|NA|TRBV5-8|TRBJ2-7
CASSSILGLASYEQYF
TGTGCCAGCAGCTCCATTCTGGGACTAGCATCCTACGAGCAGTACTTC
>NA|NA|TRBV27|TRBJ2-7
CASSLEVEQYF
TGTGCCAGCAGCTTGGAAGTCGAGCAGTACTTC
>NA|NA|TRBV6-5|TRBJ2-7
CASSSPTYEQYF
TGTGCCAGCAGTTCGCCTACATACGAGCAGTACTTC
>NA|NA|TRBV18|TRBJ1-4
CASSPPSTGTEKLFF
TGTGCCAGCTCACCACCTTCGACAGGAACCGAAAAACTGTTTTTT
>NA|NA|TRBV6-5|TRBJ1-1
CASSYNVGRTEAFF
TGTGCCAGCAGTTACAACGTCGGTCGCACTGAAGCTTTCTTT
>TRBD2|NA|TRBV25-1|TRBJ2-7
CASSARSSGRAYEQYF
TGTGCCAGCAGTGCCCGATCTAGCGGGAGAGCCTACGAGCAGTACTTC
>NA|NA|TRBV30|TRBJ1-4
CAWSVRATNEKLFF
TGTGCCTGGAGTGTAAGAGCAACTAATGAAAAACTGTTTTTT
>NA|NA|TRBV6-5|TRBJ2-1
CASQRGGKSYNEQFF
TGTGCCAGCCAGAGGGGGGGGAAATCCTACAATGAGCAGTTCTTC
>NA|NA|TRBV6-5|TRBJ2-5
CASSRTVLHGETQYF
TGTGCCAGCAGCAGGACAGTCCTTCACGGGGAGACCCAGTACTTC
>NA|NA|TRBV2|TRBJ2-7
CASSEPPGAQYF
TGTGCCAGCAGCGAGCCCCCAGGCGCCCAGTACTTC
>TRBD1|NA|TRBV6-5|TRBJ2-7
CASSYGDRDYEQYF
TGTGCCAGCAGTTACGGGGACAGGGACTACGAGCAGTACTTC
>TRBD2|NA|TRBV6-1|TRBJ2-7
CASTPGEGITYEQYF
TGTGCCAGCACCCCTGGGGAGGGGATTACCTACGAGCAGTACTTC
>NA|NA|TRBV7-8|TRBJ1-1
CASTLVWGNTEAFF
TGTGCCAGCACCTTAGTCTGGGGTAACACTGAAGCTTTCTTT
>NA|NA|TRBV18|TRBJ2-5
CASSEETQYF
TGTGCCAGCTCAGAGGAGACCCAGTACTTC
>NA|NA|TRBV5-4|TRBJ2-5
CASSAGETQYF
TGTGCCAGCAGCGCCGGGGAGACCCAGTACTTC
>TRBD1|NA|TRBV11-3|TRBJ2-5
CASSLGTGPETQYF
TGTGCCAGCAGCTTAGGGACAGGGCCAGAGACCCAGTACTTC
>TRBD1|NA|TRBV7-9|TRBJ1-4
CASSRTGDGTNEKLFF
TGTGCCAGCAGCAGGACAGGGGACGGGACTAATGAAAAACTGTTTTTT
>NA|NA|TRBV6-5|TRBJ1-2
CASSYDGGVGGYTF
TGTGCCAGCAGTTATGATGGGGGAGTGGGTGGCTACACCTTC
>NA|NA|TRBV19|TRBJ1-5
CASSILLIQPQHF
TGTGCCAGTAGTATATTACTGATTCAACCCCAGCATTTT
>TRBD1|NA|TRBV6-5|TRBJ2-3
CASSRQGTDTQYF
TGTGCCAGCTCTCGACAGGGAACAGATACGCAGTATTTT
>NA|NA|TRBV2|TRBJ2-7
CASSPTSIEQYF
TGTGCCAGCAGCCCGACTTCTATCGAGCAGTACTTC
>NA|NA|TRBV5-6|TRBJ2-7
CASSLGVYEQYF
TGTGCCAGCAGCTTGGGGGTTTACGAGCAGTACTTC
>NA|few|TRBV2|TRBJ2-1
CASSVNNEQFF
TGTGCCAGCAGTGTAAACAATGAGCAGTTCTTC
>NA|NA|TRBV5-6|TRBJ1-1
CASSLRGWNTEAFF
TGTGCCAGCAGCTTGAGAGGGTGGAACACTGAAGCTTTCTTT
>NA|NA|TRBV5-1|TRBJ1-2
CASSLVAARGYTF
TGCGCCAGCAGCTTGGTGGCAGCTCGTGGCTACACCTTC
>TRBD2|NA|TRBV5-1|TRBJ2-5
CASSLSSASGRLGKETQYF
TGCGCCAGCAGCTTGTCCTCCGCTAGCGGGAGGCTCGGTAAAGAGACCCAGTACTTC
>NA|NA|TRBV27|TRBJ1-6
CASSKGRDVYSPLHF
TGTGCCAGCAGTAAAGGACGGGACGTCTATTCACCCCTCCACTTT
>NA|NA|TRBV29-1|TRBJ1-1
CSVGQLNTEAFF
TGCAGCGTTGGCCAGCTGAACACTGAAGCTTTCTTT
>TRBD1|once|TRBV27|TRBJ1-2
CASSSPGQGFYGYTF
TGTGCCAGCAGTTCCCCGGGACAGGGGTTCTATGGCTACACCTTC
>NA|NA|TRBV28|TRBJ2-2
CASRGLGTGELFF
TGTGCCAGCAGGGGGCTTGGCACCGGGGAGCTGTTTTTT
>NA|once|TRBV27|TRBJ1-5
CASSLGDGRNQPQHF
TGTGCCAGCAGCCTCGGGGATGGACGAAATCAGCCCCAGCATTTT
>TRBD1|NA|TRBV18|TRBJ2-7
CASSPWGQEFASYEQYF
TGTGCCAGCTCACCGTGGGGACAGGAATTCGCTAGCTACGAGCAGTACTTC
>NA|NA|TRBV4-3|TRBJ2-5
CASSHDQGTRETQYF
TGCGCCAGCAGCCACGACCAGGGGACAAGAGAGACCCAGTACTTC
>TRBD1|NA|TRBV10-3|TRBJ1-2
CAIMNSGTGGRGYTF
TGTGCCATCATGAACTCCGGGACAGGGGGCAGGGGCTACACCTTC
>NA|NA|TRBV18|TRBJ1-2
CASSPLTGTDYGYTF
TGTGCCAGCTCACCACTCACCGGGACGGACTATGGCTACACCTTC
>NA|NA|TRBV5-1|TRBJ2-7
CASSRNSEQYF
TGCGCCAGCAGCAGGAATAGCGAGCAGTACTTC
>NA|NA|TRBV5-1|TRBJ1-2
CASSFDSLTNYGYTF
TGCGCCAGCAGCTTTGACAGCTTAACTAACTATGGCTACACCTTC
>NA|NA|TRBV30|TRBJ1-1
CAWSVGAGNTEAFF
TGTGCCTGGAGTGTGGGGGCAGGGAACACTGAAGCTTTCTTT
>NA|NA|TRBV4-1|TRBJ1-2
CASSDPVGASYGYTF
TGCGCCAGCAGCGATCCCGTGGGGGCGTCCTATGGCTACACCTTC
>TRBD1|NA|TRBV2|TRBJ2-2
CASSHPGQGATGELFF
TGTGCCAGCAGTCATCCGGGACAGGGGGCGACCGGGGAGCTGTTTTTT
>NA|few|TRBV6-1|TRBJ1-5
CASSPNGGQPQHF
TGTGCCAGCAGTCCGAACGGAGGTCAGCCCCAGCATTTT
>NA|NA|TRBV7-2|TRBJ1-5
CASSLAGGPQHF
TGTGCCAGCAGCTTAGCAGGGGGTCCCCAGCATTTT
>NA|NA|TRBV9|TRBJ2-1
CASSVGQSAYNEQFF
TGTGCCAGCAGCGTAGGCCAGTCAGCCTACAATGAGCAGTTCTTC
>NA|NA|TRBV5-1|TRBJ2-1
CASSLRGSDEQFF
TGCGCCAGCAGCTTGCGAGGGTCCGATGAGCAGTTCTTC
>TRBD1|NA|TRBV29-1|TRBJ2-7
CSVGYPGTVSYEQYF
TGCAGCGTCGGATACCCCGGGACAGTCTCCTACGAGCAGTACTTC
>TRBD1|once|TRBV15|TRBJ1-6
CATSRTPGQDNSPLHF
TGTGCCACCAGCAGGACCCCGGGACAGGACAATTCACCCCTCCACTTT
>NA|NA|TRBV21-1|TRBJ1-6
CASSKVAPGQTIYNSPLHF
TGTGCCAGCAGCAAAGTAGCCCCCGGACAGACTATATATAATTCACCCCTCCACTTT
>TRBD2|NA|TRBV2|TRBJ2-3
CASSETSGRVGSTDTQYF
TGTGCCAGCAGCGAGACTAGCGGGAGGGTGGGAAGCACAGATACGCAGTATTTT
>NA|NA|TRBV27|TRBJ2-6
CASSLSWGYRRANVLTF
TGTGCCAGCAGTTTATCCTGGGGGTATAGACGGGCCAACGTCCTGACTTTC
>NA|NA|TRBV6-4|TRBJ2-2
CASKSSAANTGELFF
TGTGCCAGCAAAAGTAGCGCCGCGAACACCGGGGAGCTGTTTTTT
>TRBD2|once|TRBV29-1|TRBJ2-3
CSGGLGDTQYF
TGCAGCGGGGGACTAGGGGATACGCAGTATTTT
>TRBD1|once|TRBV5-4|TRBJ2-7
CASSLGPGTGTYEQYF
TGTGCCAGCAGCTTGGGGCCCGGGACAGGGACATACGAGCAGTACTTC
>TRBD1|NA|TRBV13|TRBJ2-7
CASSQGRGMSYEQYF
TGTGCCAGCAGCCAAGGCAGGGGGATGTCCTACGAGCAGTACTTC
>NA|NA|TRBV18|TRBJ1-1
CASSPLLGRSMNTEAFF
TGTGCCAGCTCACCACTTCTAGGACGATCCATGAACACTGAAGCTTTCTTT
>TRBD1|NA|TRBV7-2|TRBJ1-4
CASSTGRQGANEKLFF
TGTGCCAGCAGCACAGGAAGACAGGGGGCTAATGAAAAACTGTTTTTT
>TRBD2|NA|TRBV11-1|TRBJ2-1
CASSLIELAGINEQFF
TGTGCCAGCAGCCTTATTGAACTAGCGGGGATTAATGAGCAGTTCTTC
>NA|NA|TRBV7-9|TRBJ1-1
CASSFLGQNEAFF
TGTGCCAGCAGCTTTCTCGGACAGAACGAAGCTTTCTTT